This T cell receptor beta chain was recorded in a study of a mutant IDH1 vaccine in newly diagnosed glioma. Overall study: Earlier care involved radiotherapy, temozolomide, or both, and the majority received both.

This table comes from immunoSEQ multiplex PCR, and its TCRdb copy is limited to in-frame clones, with some not included. The table lists around 89,000 clones, about 83% of them singletons. This CDR3 is 13 amino acids long. Documented time point: baseline, week 1 (first vaccination visit). Treatment described: pre-vaccination baseline after standard-of-care therapy. This TCR was sampled from a woman between 45 and 65 years old with glioma. The chain recombines TRBV21-1 with TRBJ1-1. TRBV21-1 is labeled a pseudogene. Sequenced here: PBMCs, sampled from a glioma patient treated with radiotherapy, temozolomide or both. CDR3 sequence: CASSKQGHTEAFF. DNA for the CDR3: TGTGCCAGCAGCAAACAGGGACACACTGAAGCTTTCTTT.